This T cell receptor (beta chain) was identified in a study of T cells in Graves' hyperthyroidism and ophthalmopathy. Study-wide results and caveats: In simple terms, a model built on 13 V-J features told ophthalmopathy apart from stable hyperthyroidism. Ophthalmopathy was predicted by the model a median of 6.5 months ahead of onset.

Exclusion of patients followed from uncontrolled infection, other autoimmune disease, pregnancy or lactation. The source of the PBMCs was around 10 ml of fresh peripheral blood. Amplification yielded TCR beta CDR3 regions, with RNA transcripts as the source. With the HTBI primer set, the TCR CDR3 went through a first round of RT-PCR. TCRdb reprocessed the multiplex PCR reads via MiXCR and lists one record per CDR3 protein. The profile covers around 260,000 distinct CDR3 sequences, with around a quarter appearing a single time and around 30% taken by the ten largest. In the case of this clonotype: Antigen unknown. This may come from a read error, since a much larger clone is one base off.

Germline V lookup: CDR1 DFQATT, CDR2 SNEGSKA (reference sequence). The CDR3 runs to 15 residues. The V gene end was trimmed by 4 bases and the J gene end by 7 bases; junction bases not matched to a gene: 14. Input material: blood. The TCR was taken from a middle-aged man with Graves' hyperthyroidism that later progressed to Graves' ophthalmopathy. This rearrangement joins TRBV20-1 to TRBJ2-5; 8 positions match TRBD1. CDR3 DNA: TGCAGTGCTATGCGGACAGGGCCCACCGAAGGGACCCAGTACTTC. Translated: CSAMRTGPTEGTQYF.